This T cell receptor beta chain was sequenced for a study of shared clonotypes between healthy human individuals. Study summary: Each donor's CD8 memory used one plate, CD8 naive two, each CD4 subset three.

Naive CD4+ cells were CD45RA-selected; the remaining cells were memory. Some clones are missing from TCRdb's copy, which holds only in-frame ones; the method was immunoSEQ multiplex PCR. The data contain some 2,000,000 clones, more than 90% of them singletons. CDR1 and CDR2 from the germline V gene are SGHNT and YYREEE (reference sequence). Trimming cost V 0 bases and J 2 bases, with 8 bases left between them. This CDR3 has 14 residues. The sample taken for sequencing was naive CD4+ T cells sorted from blood. Documented subset: CD45RA+ positively selected. This clonotype was obtained from a young man in good health. V is TRBV5-4 and J is TRBJ1-2; D unclear. CDR3 loop: CASSLALGNYGYTF. Written as DNA, the CDR3 is TGTGCCAGCAGCTTGGCCCTTGGAAACTATGGCTACACCTTC.